The entry below gives a single T cell receptor beta chain sequence along with its context. What it recognizes is unknown. Every isolated RNA sample was fully reverse transcribed, so sequencing captured expressed TCRB transcripts. Sequencing was performed with immunoSEQ multiplex PCR; in TCRdb, only in-frame clones are kept and a portion is missing. The sample comprises some 120,000 clones, roughly 17% of which are singletons, and roughly 2.6% rests with the top ten. Germline V gene sequence: CDR1 MNHEY, CDR2 SVGAGI. The CDR3 has 13 residues. Trimming at V came to 7 bases and at J to 3 bases, leaving 6 bases not matched to a gene. This entry comes from a study of beta chain features in type 1 diabetes. General study findings and limits: Cells expressing TCR highly could be over-represented by cDNA sequencing. Type 1 diabetes patients showed fewer insertions and more deletions at VDJ junctions. Within each of all four CD4+ subsets, Type 1 diabetes patients had TCRB CDR3s that were moderately but significantly shorter. HLA influence on TCRB rearrangement stayed unresolved here. Naive, central memory and Treg TCRB repertoires appeared more alike in patients than in healthy donors.

The sequence was obtained from a man aged 18 to 30 with type 1 diabetes. Sequenced input: central memory CD4+ T cells from blood. The rearrangement links TRBV6-5 to TRBJ2-7, with TRBD2 matching 7 bases. The CDR3 loop is CASNFGEGYEQYF. CDR3 nucleotides: TGTGCCAGCAATTTCGGGGAGGGCTACGAGCAGTACTTC.